The sequence of this T cell receptor (beta chain) was determined in a study of breast tumors, draining lymph nodes, adjacent tissues. Axillary draining lymph nodes of breast cancer patients supplied the node samples. CDR3 length: 13 residues. Between the trimmed V and J ends, which lost 6 bases and 2 bases, there was a span of 10 bases. In TCRdb, the multiplex PCR reads were re-called with MiXCR into one record per CDR3 protein. The table lists about 130,000 distinct CDR3 sequences, over 20% of them singletons, with roughly 2.2% in the top ten. This clonotype has a count of ten or more. Its cognate antigen is unknown. Study results and limitations: Tumors had less TCR diversity than lymph nodes, more than nontumor tissue.

The rearrangement joins TRBV12-3 or TRBV12-4 to TRBJ2-5; either TRBD1 or TRBD2 may fit D (5 bases each). The receptor comes from a female donor with breast cancer. Some clones in this sample may be carry-over from other donors' samples. Material for sequencing was axillary lymph node tissue. CDR3 protein: CASSSGRQETQYF. CDR3 DNA sequence: TGTGCCAGCAGCTCGGGACGGCAAGAGACCCAGTACTTC.